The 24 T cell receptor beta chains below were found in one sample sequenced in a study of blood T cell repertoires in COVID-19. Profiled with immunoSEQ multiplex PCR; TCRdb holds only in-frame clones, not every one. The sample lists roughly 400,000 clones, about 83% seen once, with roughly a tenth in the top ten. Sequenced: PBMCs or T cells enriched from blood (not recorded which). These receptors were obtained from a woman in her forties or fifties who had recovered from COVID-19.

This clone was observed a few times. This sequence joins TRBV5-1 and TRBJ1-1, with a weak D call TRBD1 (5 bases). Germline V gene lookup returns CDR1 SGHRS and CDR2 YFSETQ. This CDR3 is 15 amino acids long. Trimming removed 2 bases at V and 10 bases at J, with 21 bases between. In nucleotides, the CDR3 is TGCGCCAGCAGCTTTACGACAGTCAGCTCTCTCGTAGCTTTCTTT. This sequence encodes CASSFTTVSSLVAFF.

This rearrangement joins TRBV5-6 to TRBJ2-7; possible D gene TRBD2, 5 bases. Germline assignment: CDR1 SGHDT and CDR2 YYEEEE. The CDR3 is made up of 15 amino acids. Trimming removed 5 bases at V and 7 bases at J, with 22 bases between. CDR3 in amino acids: CASSPPSVPGGEQYF. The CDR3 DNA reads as TGTGCCAGCAGTCCTCCCTCGGTCCCTGGAGGAGAGCAGTACTTC.

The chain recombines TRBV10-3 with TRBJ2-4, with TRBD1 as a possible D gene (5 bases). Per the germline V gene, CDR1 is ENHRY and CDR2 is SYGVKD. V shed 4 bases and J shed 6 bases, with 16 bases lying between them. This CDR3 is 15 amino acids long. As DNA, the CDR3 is TGTGCCATCAGTGTTGAAAGGGGCATGGCAAACATTCAGTACTTC. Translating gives CAISVERGMANIQYF.

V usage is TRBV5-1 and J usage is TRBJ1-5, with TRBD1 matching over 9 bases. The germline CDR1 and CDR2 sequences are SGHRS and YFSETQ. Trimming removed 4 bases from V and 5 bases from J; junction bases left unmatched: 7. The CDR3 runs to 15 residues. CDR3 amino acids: CASSPGQGPHQPQHF. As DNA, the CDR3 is TGCGCCAGCAGCCCGGGACAGGGCCCCCATCAGCCCCAGCATTTT.

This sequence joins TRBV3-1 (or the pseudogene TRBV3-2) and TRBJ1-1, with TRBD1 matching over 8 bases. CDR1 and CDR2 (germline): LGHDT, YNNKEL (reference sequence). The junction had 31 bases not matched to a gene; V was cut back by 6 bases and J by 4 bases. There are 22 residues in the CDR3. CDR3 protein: CASSLTLTNLATDRAGTTEAFF. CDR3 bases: TGTGCCAGCAGTCTAACTTTAACTAACCTGGCGACGGACAGGGCAGGGACCACTGAAGCTTTCTTT.

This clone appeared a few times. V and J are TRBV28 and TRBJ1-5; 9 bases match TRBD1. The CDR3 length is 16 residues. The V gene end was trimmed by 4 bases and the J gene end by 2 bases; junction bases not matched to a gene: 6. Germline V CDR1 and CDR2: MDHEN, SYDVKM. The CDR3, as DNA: TGTGCCAGCAGTTACAGGGGGCGCGGGGGCAATCAGCCCCAGCATTTT. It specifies CASSYRGRGGNQPQHF. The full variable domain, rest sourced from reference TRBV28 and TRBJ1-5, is DVKVTQSSRYLVKRTGEKVFLECVQDMDHENMFWYRQDPGLGLRLIYFSYDVKMKEKGDIPEGYSVSREKKERFSLILESASTNQTSMYLCASSYRGRGGNQPQHFGDGTRLSIL.

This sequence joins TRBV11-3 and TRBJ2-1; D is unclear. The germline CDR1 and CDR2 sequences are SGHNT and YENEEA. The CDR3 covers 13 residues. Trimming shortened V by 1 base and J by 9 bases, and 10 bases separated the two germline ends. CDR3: CASSLAPPSEQFF. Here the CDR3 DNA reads TGTGCCAGCAGCTTAGCCCCGCCGAGTGAGCAGTTCTTC.

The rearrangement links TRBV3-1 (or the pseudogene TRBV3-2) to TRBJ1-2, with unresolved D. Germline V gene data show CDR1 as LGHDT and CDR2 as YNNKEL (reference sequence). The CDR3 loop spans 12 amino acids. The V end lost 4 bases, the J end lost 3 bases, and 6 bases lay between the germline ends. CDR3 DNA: TGTGCCAGCAGCCTTCAGGACTATGGCTACACCTTC. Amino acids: CASSLQDYGYTF.

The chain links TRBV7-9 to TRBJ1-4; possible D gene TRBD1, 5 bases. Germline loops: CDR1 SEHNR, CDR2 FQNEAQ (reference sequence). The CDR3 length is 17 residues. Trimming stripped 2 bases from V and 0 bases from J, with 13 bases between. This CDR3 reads CASSLLTGRTTNEKLFF. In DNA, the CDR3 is TGTGCCAGCAGCTTATTAACAGGACGGACAACTAATGAAAAACTGTTTTTT. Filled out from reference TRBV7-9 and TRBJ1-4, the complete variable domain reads DTGVSQNPRHKITKRGQNVTFRCDPISEHNRLYWYRQTLGQGPEFLTYFQNEAQLEKSRLLSDRFSAERPKGSFSTLEIQRTEQGDSAMYLCASSLLTGRTTNEKLFFGSGTQLSVL.

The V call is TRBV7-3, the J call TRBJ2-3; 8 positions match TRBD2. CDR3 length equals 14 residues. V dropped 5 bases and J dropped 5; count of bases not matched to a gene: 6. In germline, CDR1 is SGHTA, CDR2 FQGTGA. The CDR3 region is CASSLGLVGDTQYF. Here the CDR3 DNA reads TGTGCCAGCAGCCTGGGACTAGTAGGAGATACGCAGTATTTT. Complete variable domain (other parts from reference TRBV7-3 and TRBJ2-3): GAGVSQTPSNKVTEKGKYVELRCDPISGHTALYWYRQSLGQGPEFLIYFQGTGAADDSGLPNDRFFAVRPEGSVSTLKIQRTERGDSAVYLCASSLGLVGDTQYFGPGTRLTVL.

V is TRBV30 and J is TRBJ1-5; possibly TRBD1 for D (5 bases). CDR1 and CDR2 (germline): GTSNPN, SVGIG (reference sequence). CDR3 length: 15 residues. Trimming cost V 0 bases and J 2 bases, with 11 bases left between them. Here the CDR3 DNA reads TGTGCCTGGAGTGTACCGGGGGAGGGCAATCAGCCCCAGCATTTT. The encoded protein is CAWSVPGEGNQPQHF.

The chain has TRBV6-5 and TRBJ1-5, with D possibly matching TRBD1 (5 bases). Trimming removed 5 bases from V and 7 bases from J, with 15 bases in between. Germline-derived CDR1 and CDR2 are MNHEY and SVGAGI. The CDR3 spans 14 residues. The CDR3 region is CASSPQGFNQPQHF. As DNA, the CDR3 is TGTGCCAGCAGTCCTCAGGGATTCAACCAGCCCCAGCATTTT.

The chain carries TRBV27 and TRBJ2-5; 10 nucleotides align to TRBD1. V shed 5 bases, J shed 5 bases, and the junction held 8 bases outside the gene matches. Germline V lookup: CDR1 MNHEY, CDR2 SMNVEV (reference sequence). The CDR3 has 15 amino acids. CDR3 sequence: CASSPDRGRLETQYF. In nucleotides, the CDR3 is TGTGCCAGCAGTCCAGACAGGGGGCGGCTCGAGACCCAGTACTTC.

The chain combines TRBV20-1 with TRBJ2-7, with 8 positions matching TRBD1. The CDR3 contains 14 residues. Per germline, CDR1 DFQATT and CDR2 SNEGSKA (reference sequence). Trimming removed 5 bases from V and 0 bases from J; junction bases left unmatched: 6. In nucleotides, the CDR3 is TGCAGTGCTGGTGGACAGGGCCTCTCCTACGAGCAGTACTTC. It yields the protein CSAGGQGLSYEQYF.

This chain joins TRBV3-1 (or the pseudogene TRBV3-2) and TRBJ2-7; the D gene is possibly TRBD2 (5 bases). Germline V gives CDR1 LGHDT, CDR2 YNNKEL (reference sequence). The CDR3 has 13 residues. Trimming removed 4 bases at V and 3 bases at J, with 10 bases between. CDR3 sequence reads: CASSPRTYYEQYF. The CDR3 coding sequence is TGTGCCAGCAGCCCCAGGACTTACTACGAGCAGTACTTC.

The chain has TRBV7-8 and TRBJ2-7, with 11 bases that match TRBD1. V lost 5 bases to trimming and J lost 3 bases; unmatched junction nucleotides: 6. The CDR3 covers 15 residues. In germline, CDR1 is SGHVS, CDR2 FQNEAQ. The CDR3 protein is CASSDRGQGDYEQYF. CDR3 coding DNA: TGTGCCAGCAGCGACCGGGGACAGGGGGACTACGAGCAGTACTTC.

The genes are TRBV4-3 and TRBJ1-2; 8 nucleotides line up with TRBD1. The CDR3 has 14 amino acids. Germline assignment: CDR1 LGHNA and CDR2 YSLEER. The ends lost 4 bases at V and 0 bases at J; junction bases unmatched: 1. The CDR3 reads CASSPDRANYGYTF. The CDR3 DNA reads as TGCGCCAGCAGCCCGGACAGGGCTAACTATGGCTACACCTTC.

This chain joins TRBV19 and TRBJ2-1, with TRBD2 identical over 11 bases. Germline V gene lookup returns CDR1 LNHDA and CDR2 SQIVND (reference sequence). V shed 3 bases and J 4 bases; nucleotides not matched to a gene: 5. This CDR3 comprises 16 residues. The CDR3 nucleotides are TGTGCCAGTAGTATCGGGACTAGCGGAATATACAATGAGCAGTTCTTC. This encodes CASSIGTSGIYNEQFF.

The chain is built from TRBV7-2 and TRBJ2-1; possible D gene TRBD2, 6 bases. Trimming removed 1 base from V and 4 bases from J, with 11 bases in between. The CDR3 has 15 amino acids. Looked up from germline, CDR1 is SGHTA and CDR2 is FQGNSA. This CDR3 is CASSLGAGLYNEQFF. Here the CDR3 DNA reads TGTGCCAGCAGCTTAGGTGCGGGGTTATACAATGAGCAGTTCTTC.

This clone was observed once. The CDR3 nucleotides are TGTGCCAGCAGTGATACAGGGATCTATGGCTACACCTTC. This encodes CASSDTGIYGYTF. The J gene is TRBJ1-2, the V gene TRBV12-3 or TRBV12-4, with D maybe TRBD1 (6 bases). V dropped 5 bases and J dropped 4 bases, with 11 bases sitting between them. This CDR3 spans 13 amino acids.

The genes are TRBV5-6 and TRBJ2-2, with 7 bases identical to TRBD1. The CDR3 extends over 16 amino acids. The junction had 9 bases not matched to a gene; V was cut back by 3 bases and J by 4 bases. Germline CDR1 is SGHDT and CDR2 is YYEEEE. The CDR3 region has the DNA TGTGCCAGCAGCTCCCTGGGACAGAGAGTCACCGGGGAGCTGTTTTTT. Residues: CASSSLGQRVTGELFF.

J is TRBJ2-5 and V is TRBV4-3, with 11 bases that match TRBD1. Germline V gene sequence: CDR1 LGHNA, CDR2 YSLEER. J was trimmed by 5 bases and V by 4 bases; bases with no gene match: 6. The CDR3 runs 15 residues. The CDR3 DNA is TGCGCCAGCAGCCCCCGGACAGGGGGCTGGGAGACCCAGTACTTC. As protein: CASSPRTGGWETQYF.

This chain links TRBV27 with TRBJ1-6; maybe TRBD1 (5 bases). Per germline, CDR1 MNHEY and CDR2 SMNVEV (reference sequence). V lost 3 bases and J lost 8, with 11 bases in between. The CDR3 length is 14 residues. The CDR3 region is CASSLQGLDSPLHF. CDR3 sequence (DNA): TGTGCCAGCAGTTTGCAGGGATTGGATTCACCCCTCCACTTT.

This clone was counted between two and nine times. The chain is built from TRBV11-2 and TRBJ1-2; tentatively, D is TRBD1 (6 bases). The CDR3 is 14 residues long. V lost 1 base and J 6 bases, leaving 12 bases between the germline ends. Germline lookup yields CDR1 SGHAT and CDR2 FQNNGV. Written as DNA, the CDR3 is TGTGCCAGCAGCTTAGCGGGAGGGGGGAATGGCTACACCTTC. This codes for CASSLAGGGNGYTF.